This is a list of T cell receptor beta chains from one sample in a study of T-cell memory formation after mild COVID-19. TCRdb reprocessed the 5' RACE reads via MiXCR and lists one record per CDR3 protein. The repertoire has about 270,000 distinct CDR3 sequences, roughly 17% of them found once; the top ten carry approximately 25%. The sequencing input was PBMCs or a T cell subset sorted from them (not recorded which). The receptors stem from a man younger than 35 who had mild COVID-19 (a few samples of this study predate the infection). Cell type and time point are not known. Each CDR3 is given with its conserved first and last residue. D genes are given only for firm matches. Some rows have no size entry. The others give once, few or many, or a class for an expanded clone.

d_call clone_size j_call v_call cdr3_nt cdr3_aa
TRBD2 many TRBJ2-1 TRBV7-3 TGTGCCAGCAGCTTGGGACTATACAATGAGCAGTTCTTC CASSLGLYNEQFF
NA few TRBJ2-5 TRBV20-1 TGCAGTGCTAGACTCCAGGTTGTTCGAGAGACCCAGTACTTC CSARLQVVRETQYF
NA few TRBJ2-4 TRBV6-5 NA CASSYFGPGQTKNIQYF
TRBD2 NA TRBJ2-7 TRBV5-4 TGTGCCAGCAGCGATAGGGCTAGCGGGGGCTACGAGCAGTACTTC CASSDRASGGYEQYF
TRBD1 few TRBJ2-5 TRBV25-1 TGTGCCAGCGGACAGGGAAAGACCCAGTACTTC CASGQGKTQYF
TRBD2 NA TRBJ2-1 TRBV20-1 TGCAGTGCTAGTTCGGTGGGTAGCGGGGGCTCCCCCGGTCGGGAGCAGTTCTTC CSASSVGSGGSPGREQFF
NA few TRBJ1-2 TRBV6-1 TGTGCCAGCAGTGAAGAGGGCACAGGGTCCTATGGCTACACCTTC CASSEEGTGSYGYTF
NA few TRBJ2-2 TRBV10-1 TGCGCCAGCAGTGACCCCCGGACCGGGGAGCTGTTTTTT CASSDPRTGELFF
TRBD1 NA TRBJ1-2 TRBV7-2 TGTGCCAGCAGCTTAGGGACGGACAGGGGGCGGATCTATGGCTACACCTTC CASSLGTDRGRIYGYTF
NA many TRBJ2-1 TRBV7-3 TGTGCCAGCAGCTTAACCAGGGGGGGCCCGAGCTCCTACAATGAGCAGTTCTTC CASSLTRGGPSSYNEQFF
TRBD1 NA TRBJ2-2 TRBV25-1 TGTGCCAGCAGTGGTCCGGGACAGGAAACACCGAACACCGGGGAGCTGTTTTTT CASSGPGQETPNTGELFF
NA few TRBJ1-6 TRBV9 TGTGCCAGCACCCTAACTGGGTCACCCCTCCACTTT CASTLTGSPLHF
NA many TRBJ1-1 TRBV4-1 TGCGCCAGCAGCCTTCTAGGGATGAACACTGAAGCTTTCTTT CASSLLGMNTEAFF
TRBD2 many TRBJ2-1 TRBV4-2 TGTGCCAGCAGCCAAACTAGCGGGGCCTCCTACAATGAGCAGTTCTTC CASSQTSGASYNEQFF
NA many TRBJ2-7 TRBV6-5 TGTGCCAGCAGTTACTCGTGGGGGAACTCCTACGAGCAGTACTTC CASSYSWGNSYEQYF
TRBD2 NA TRBJ2-5 TRBV29-1 TGCAGCGTCTACCGACTAGCGGGGGGACAAGAGACCCAGTACTTC CSVYRLAGGQETQYF
NA NA TRBJ2-5 TRBV18 TGTGCCAGCTCACCAGAGGGTACTGTAAAAGAGACCCAGTACTTC CASSPEGTVKETQYF
NA few TRBJ1-5 TRBV5-1 TGCGCCAGCAGCTTTGACCCCAATCAGCCCCAGCATTTT CASSFDPNQPQHF
NA once TRBJ2-1 TRBV6-5 TGTGCCAGCAGTTACTCGTGGCAGAACAATGAGCAGTTCTTC CASSYSWQNNEQFF
TRBD2 many TRBJ2-1 TRBV5-1 TGCGCCAGCAGCTTTGGCGCGGGGGTCACCTACAATGAGCAGTTCTTC CASSFGAGVTYNEQFF
NA NA TRBJ1-4 TRBV6-5 TGTGCCAGCAGTTACTCTGAGGGCGTCGCGACTAATGAAAAACTGTTTTTT CASSYSEGVATNEKLFF
TRBD2 few TRBJ2-5 TRBV10-2 TGCGCCAGCCAACTAGCGGGGGGCGAGACCCAGTACTTC CASQLAGGETQYF
NA few TRBJ2-1 TRBV20-1 TGCAGTGCTAGAGGGGGGGCTAGAACCCCTGAGCAGTTCTTC CSARGGARTPEQFF
NA NA TRBJ2-1 TRBV29-1 TGCAGCGTTGACAGGCAGGGACGAGGCAATGAGCAGTTCTTC CSVDRQGRGNEQFF
NA few TRBJ2-3 TRBV10-3 TGTGCCACCCACCGATCCACCAGCGCAGATACGCAGTATTTT CATHRSTSADTQYF
NA many TRBJ2-2 TRBV7-2 TGTGCCAGCAGCTTTTACACCGGGGAGCTGTTTTTT CASSFYTGELFF
TRBD2 NA TRBJ2-2 TRBV11-2 TGTGCCAGCAGCGGGACTAGCGGGGTCAACACCGGGGAGCTGTTTTTT CASSGTSGVNTGELFF
NA NA TRBJ1-1 TRBV7-2 TGTGCCAGCAGCTTAGGGGGGGTACCCACTGAAGCTTTCTTT CASSLGGVPTEAFF
NA few TRBJ1-2 TRBV5-1 TGCGCCAGCAGCTTGGGGGGGGGTGCCCAAAGGATCTCTGGCTACACCTTC CASSLGGGAQRISGYTF
NA few TRBJ2-1 TRBV24-1 TGTGCCACCCAGGGAAGCTCCTACAATGAGCAGTTCTTC CATQGSSYNEQFF
TRBD2 many TRBJ2-3 TRBV20-1 TGCAGTGCTAGTGGTCTAGCGGGGGGCACCACTAGCACAGATACGCAGTATTTT CSASGLAGGTTSTDTQYF
NA many TRBJ1-1 TRBV3-1 TGTGCCAGCAGCCAAGGGATAGGGATTGAAGCTTTCTTT CASSQGIGIEAFF
TRBD2 NA TRBJ2-1 TRBV2 TGTGCCAGCAGTGCAGCGGGGGGGGCCTTAAATGAGCAGTTCTTC CASSAAGGALNEQFF
NA few TRBJ2-1 TRBV28 TGTGCCAGCAGTTTACTATCCGGAGGGAGTCCCTCCTACAATGAGCAGTTCTTC CASSLLSGGSPSYNEQFF
TRBD2 many TRBJ2-1 TRBV11-2 TGTGCCAGCAGCCTCGAGGGCGGGGGATTCAATGAGCAGTTCTTC CASSLEGGGFNEQFF
TRBD1 few TRBJ1-1 TRBV9 TGTGCCAGCAGCACCCACAGGGGACATGAGGGAGATAGCACTGAAGCTTTCTTT CASSTHRGHEGDSTEAFF
NA few TRBJ1-6 TRBV10-3 TGTGCCACCTGGCCCAGCCCGTATAATTCACCCCTCCACTTT CATWPSPYNSPLHF
NA few TRBJ2-7 TRBV12-3/TRBV12-4 TGTGCCAGCAGCCTCGGGAAATACTACGAGCAGTACTTC CASSLGKYYEQYF
TRBD2 NA TRBJ2-1 TRBV5-1 TGCGCCAGCAGCCCGACCCCACTTAGCGGGGGGGCTACCTACAATGAGCAGTTCTTC CASSPTPLSGGATYNEQFF
NA few TRBJ2-2 TRBV7-2 TGTGCCAGCAGCTTTACTCCAGGGGCCGGGGAGCTGTTTTTT CASSFTPGAGELFF
NA NA TRBJ2-3 TRBV7-7 TGTGCCAGCAGTCCCTTGGGTGAACGCACAGATACGCAGTATTTT CASSPLGERTDTQYF
NA NA TRBJ1-2 TRBV6-6 TGTGCCAGCAGTTATGGGACTGCGAACTATGGCTACACCTTC CASSYGTANYGYTF
TRBD2 many TRBJ2-2 TRBV5-1 TGCGCCAGCACCGGGGGGGCCGGCGGGGAGCTGTTTTTT CASTGGAGGELFF